This TCR beta chain emerged from a study of blood T cells in healthy people across ages. Overall study findings and caveats: Roughly linearly, TCR beta diversity per million T cells fell as age increased.

Ranging in age from roughly 6 to 95, the donors were healthy Caucasian individuals from Russia. This clonotype has just a few counts. Its target is unknown. Per germline, CDR1 MGHDK and CDR2 SYGVNS. CDR3 length: 12 amino acids. J gave up 11 bases and V 3 bases, and 5 bases lay outside the gene matches. Primers used in a second PCR of roughly 6 to 11 cycles were a sample-barcoded 5' primer and a J-beta primer mix. Carrying 12 random nucleotides, a template-switch adaptor labeled each individual cDNA molecule. From each sample, at least 3 million paired-end reads containing CDR3 were obtained. Each CDR3 protein is one row after TCRdb ran MiXCR on the 5' RACE reads. The table includes fewer than 900,000 distinct CDR3 sequences, approximately 43% detected once.

This receptor was taken from a woman aged 55-70 years in good health. The sample was blood. The chain carries TRBV25-1 and TRBJ2-5; TRBD1 matches at 8 bases. The CDR3 nucleotides are TGTGCCAGCAGTGATCCCACAGGGGGGCAGTACTTC. Protein: CASSDPTGGQYF.